This T cell receptor (beta chain) was sequenced during a study of regulatory T cells in long-lasting Graves disease. The time point denotes: persistent/refractory GD, antithyroid drugs over 5 years with positive TRAb. Extracted RNA from PBMCs served as the source of the TCR library. American Thyroid Association guidelines defined how Graves' disease was diagnosed. Patients came through an endocrinology department, and that department was in Xi'an, China. Researchers made TCR beta libraries by using iRepertoire HTBI primers and running Arm-PCR on CDR3 regions. TCRdb reanalysed the multiplex PCR reads using MiXCR and keeps one entry per CDR3 protein. The sample has around 460,000 distinct CDR3 sequences, approximately 22% seen once. Study outcomes and limitations: Persistent disease preferred TRBV28, TRBJ1-2 and TRBJ2-5; new disease, TRBV20-1 and TRBJ2-1. Patients with persistent disease shared 2,741 public clonotypes, outpacing the 966 shared by new patients.

The CDR3 length is 16 residues. Germline CDR1 reads MNHEY; CDR2 reads SMNVEV (reference sequence). V lost 3 bases and J 0 bases, leaving 12 bases between the germline ends. This clonotype was seen only a few times. Its specificity is not known. One base away lies a much larger clone, so this may be a sequencing read error. J is TRBJ2-4 and V is TRBV27, with a tentative D call TRBD1 (5 bases). Sample: peripheral blood mononuclear cells (PBMCs), taken when the disease was refractory, from a patient treated with antithyroid drugs. The receptor's source is a female donor with Graves disease. As DNA, the CDR3 is TGTGCCAGCAGTTTCGAGCAGGGTCTAGCCAAAAACATTCAGTACTTC. Encoded protein: CASSFEQGLAKNIQYF.